What follows describes a single TCR beta chain. Its antigen is not known. TCRdb's table, derived via immunoSEQ multiplex PCR, lists solely in-frame clones and lacks some. The data show approximately 31,000 clones, with approximately 90% seen just once and approximately 15% held by the top ten. This record belongs to a study of T cell responses to AZD1222 COVID-19 vaccine. The study's findings and limits: Nearly half of spike-specific TCRs reportedly target variant regions that are unmutated in the B.1.351 and B.1.1.7 variants. Baseline serology detected seropositivity in only six or seven AZD1222 recipients.

V lost 6 bases and J lost 0, with 15 bases in between. The CDR3 totals 14 residues. In germline, CDR1 is SQVTM, CDR2 ANQGSEA. Researchers grouped second doses given at about 4 or about 12 weeks into one pool. The receptor was derived from an adult who received the AZD1222 COVID-19 vaccine. The V gene is TRBV29-1, the J gene TRBJ2-7; a weak D match, TRBD2 (7 bases). The sample in question was peripheral blood, obtained 28 days after the second AZD1222 dose. The CDR3, as DNA: TGCAGCGTCCAAGGGAGGGGGAGCTCCTACGAGCAGTACTTC. It yields the protein CSVQGRGSSYEQYF.